This T cell receptor beta chain emerged from a study of tumor-infiltrating lymphocytes in primary liver carcinoma. The CDR3 is 13 amino acids. Trimming shortened V by 5 bases and J by 9 bases, and 19 bases separated the two germline ends. Germline CDR1 SQVTM, CDR2 ANQGSEA. The template, approximately 500 ng total RNA, yielded TCR beta cDNA made with a constant-region primer. Nested multiplex PCR, run for three rounds with slightly modified ARM-PCR, yielded TCR beta libraries. The study ran its first two PCR rounds for approximately 10 cycles each, using TRBV1-TRBV30 forward primers and a C-beta reverse primer. TCRdb reprocessed the multiplex PCR reads via MiXCR and lists one record per CDR3 protein. The profile shows fewer than 200,000 distinct CDR3 sequences, around four fifths of them singletons. DNA and RNA were both co-extracted from about 19-30 mg of bulk tissue that had not been sorted. Surgeons resected the patients' primary liver carcinomas.

The clonotype was recovered from a man aged 40-55 years with primary liver carcinoma and hepatitis B virus infection. The J gene is TRBJ1-2, the V gene TRBV29-1; no clear D gene. Specimen: tumor tissue from primary liver carcinoma. The CDR3 bases are TGCAGCGTTCCATCGGCCTCGGCGGACTGCTACACCTTC. This translates into CSVPSASADCYTF. The full variable domain, completed using reference TRBV29-1 and TRBJ1-2, is SAVISQKPSRDICQRGTSLTIQCQVDSQVTMMFWYRQQPGQSLTLIATANQGSEATYESGFVIDKFPISRPNLTFSTLTVSNMSPEDSSIYLCSVPSASADCYTFGSGTRLTVV.